This T cell receptor beta chain was identified in a study of OX40 agonist ivuxolimab in advanced cancers. The data were produced by immunoSEQ multiplex PCR, yet TCRdb's version contains in-frame clones alone and is incomplete. The repertoire has approximately 87,000 clones, approximately 89% of them found once; the top ten carry over 0.8%. Study-wide results and caveats: Compared with others, partial responders at 0.1-3.0 mg/kg displayed clonal expansion among the lowest. Also present in some nonresponders was a low level of normalized T-cell clonal expansion.

The germline V gene encodes CDR1 SGHNT and CDR2 YYREEE (reference sequence). The ends were cut back, 0 bases at V and 0 bases at J, with 10 bases in the middle. This CDR3 region has 15 residues. This clone was detected a few times. Its antigen remains unknown. Material: CD4+ or CD8+ T cells sorted from blood, obtained in a trial of the OX40 agonist ivuxolimab. The V and J genes are TRBV5-4 and TRBJ2-7; the D is unclear. The sequence came from an adult with an advanced solid tumor such as melanoma, head and neck, liver or kidney cancer. The CDR3 sequence: CASSLGLPVSYEQYF. The CDR3 nucleotides are TGTGCCAGCAGCTTGGGACTTCCTGTCTCCTACGAGCAGTACTTC.